This note documents a single TCR beta chain sequence. These data are taken from a study of cytomegalovirus exposure and HLA in healthy donors. The PCR was carried out with 60 Vbeta primers and 13 Jbeta primers. Original methodology: In a later analysis, of roughly 83 million unique beta chains, around 11 million appeared in at least two donors. The method was immunoSEQ multiplex PCR; TCRdb's version includes in-frame clones alone and lacks a portion of them. The DNA was the basis for D and trimming; V, J and clone size are from that table. This table has 220,000 or so clones, 65% to 75% appearing once. Per germline, CDR1 MNHNS and CDR2 SASEGT. The CDR3 length is 14 residues. V shed 7 bases, J shed 3 bases, and the junction held 5 bases outside the gene matches.

V is TRBV6-1 and J is TRBJ2-7; 11 positions agree with TRBD2. This TCR was sampled from a woman aged 25-40 years in good health and CMV-seronegative. Specimen: PBMCs. Here the CDR3 reads CASTPTSGGYEQYF. CDR3 bases: TGTGCCAGCACTCCTACTAGCGGGGGCTACGAGCAGTACTTC.